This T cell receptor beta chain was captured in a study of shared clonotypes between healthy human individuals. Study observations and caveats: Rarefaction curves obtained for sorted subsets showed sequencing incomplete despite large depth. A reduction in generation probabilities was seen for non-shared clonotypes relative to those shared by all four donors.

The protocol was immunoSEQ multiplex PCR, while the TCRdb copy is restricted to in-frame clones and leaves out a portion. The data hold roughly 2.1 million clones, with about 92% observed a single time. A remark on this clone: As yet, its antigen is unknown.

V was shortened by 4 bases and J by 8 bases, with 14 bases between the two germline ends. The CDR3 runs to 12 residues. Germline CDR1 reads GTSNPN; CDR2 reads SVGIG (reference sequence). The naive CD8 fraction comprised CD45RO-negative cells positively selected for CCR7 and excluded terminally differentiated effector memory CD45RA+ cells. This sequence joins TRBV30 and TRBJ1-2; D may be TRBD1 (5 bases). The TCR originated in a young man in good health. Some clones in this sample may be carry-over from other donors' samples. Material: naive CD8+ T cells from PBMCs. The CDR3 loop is CAWNPIGDGYTF. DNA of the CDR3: TGTGCCTGGAACCCGATTGGGGACGGCTACACCTTC.